This TCR beta chain was found in a study of T cell changes during pregnancy in multiple sclerosis. Trimming removed 3 bases at V and 1 base at J, with 9 bases between. This CDR3 comprises 14 residues. Germline values: CDR1 SGHNT, CDR2 YENEEA. Data came from immunoSEQ multiplex PCR; TCRdb stores just in-frame clones and leaves some out. Of over 15,000 clones listed, approximately 84% were seen once; the top ten hold 10%. V gene TRBV11-3 combines with J gene TRBJ1-1, with no clear D. The sequence was obtained from a female donor in good health, enrolled as a control in a pregnancy study. The specimen was CD8+ T cells from peripheral blood mononuclear cells, collected in the second trimester of pregnancy. CDR3 coding DNA: TGTGCCAGCAGCTTCCGGGGTCCGAACACTGAAGCTTTCTTT. This translates into CASSFRGPNTEAFF.